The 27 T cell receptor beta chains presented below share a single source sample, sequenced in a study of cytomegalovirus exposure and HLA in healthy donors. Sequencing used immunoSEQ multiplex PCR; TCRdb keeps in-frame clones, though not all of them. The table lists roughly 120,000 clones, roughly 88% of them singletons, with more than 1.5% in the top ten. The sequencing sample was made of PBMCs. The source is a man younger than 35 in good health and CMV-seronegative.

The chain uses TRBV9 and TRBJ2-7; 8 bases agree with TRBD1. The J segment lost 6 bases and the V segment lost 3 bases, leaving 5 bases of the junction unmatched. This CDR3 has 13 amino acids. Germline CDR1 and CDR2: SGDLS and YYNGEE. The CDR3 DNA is TGTGCCAGCAGCGGAAACGGACAGGGCGAGCAGTACTTC. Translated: CASSGNGQGEQYF. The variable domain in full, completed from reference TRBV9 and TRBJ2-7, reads DSGVTQTPKHLITATGQRVTLRCSPRSGDLSVYWYQQSLDQGLQFLIQYYNGEERAKGNILERFSAQQFPDLHSELNLSSLELGDSALYFCASSGNGQGEQYFGPGTRLTVT.

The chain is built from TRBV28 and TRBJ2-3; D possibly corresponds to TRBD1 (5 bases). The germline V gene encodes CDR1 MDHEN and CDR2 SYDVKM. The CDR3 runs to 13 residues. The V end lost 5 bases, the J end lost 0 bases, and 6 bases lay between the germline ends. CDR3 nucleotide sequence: TGTGCCAGCAGTAAGGGGAGCACAGATACGCAGTATTTT. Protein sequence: CASSKGSTDTQYF.

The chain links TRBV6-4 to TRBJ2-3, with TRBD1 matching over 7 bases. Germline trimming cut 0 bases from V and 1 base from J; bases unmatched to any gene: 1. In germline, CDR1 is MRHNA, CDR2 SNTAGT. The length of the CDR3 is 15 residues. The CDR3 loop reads CASSDSGQGTDTQYF. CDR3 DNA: TGTGCCAGCAGTGACTCTGGACAGGGCACAGATACGCAGTATTTT.

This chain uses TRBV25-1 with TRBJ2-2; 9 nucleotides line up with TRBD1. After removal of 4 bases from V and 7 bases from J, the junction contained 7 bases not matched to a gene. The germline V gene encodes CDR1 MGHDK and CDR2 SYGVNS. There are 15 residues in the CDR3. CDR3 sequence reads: CASSAVQGAGGELFF. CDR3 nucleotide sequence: TGTGCCAGCAGTGCAGTACAGGGGGCCGGCGGGGAGCTGTTTTTT.

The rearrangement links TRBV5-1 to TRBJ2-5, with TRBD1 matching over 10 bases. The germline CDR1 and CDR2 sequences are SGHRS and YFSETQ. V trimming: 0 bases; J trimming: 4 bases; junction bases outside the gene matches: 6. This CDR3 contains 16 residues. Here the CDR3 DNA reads TGCGCCAGCAGCTTGGAGGGACAGGGGACGTTAGAGACCCAGTACTTC. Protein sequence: CASSLEGQGTLETQYF. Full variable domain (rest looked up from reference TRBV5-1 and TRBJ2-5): KAGVTQTPRYLIKTRGQQVTLSCSPISGHRSVSWYQQTPGQGLQFLFEYFSETQRNKGNFPGRFSGRQFSNSRSEMNVSTLELGDSALYLCASSLEGQGTLETQYFGPGTRLLVL.

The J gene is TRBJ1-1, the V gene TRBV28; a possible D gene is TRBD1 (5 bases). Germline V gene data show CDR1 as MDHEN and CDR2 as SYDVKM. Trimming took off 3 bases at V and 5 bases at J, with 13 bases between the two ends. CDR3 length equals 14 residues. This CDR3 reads CASSFSRVGTEAFF. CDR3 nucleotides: TGTGCCAGCAGTTTTAGCAGGGTTGGTACTGAAGCTTTCTTT.

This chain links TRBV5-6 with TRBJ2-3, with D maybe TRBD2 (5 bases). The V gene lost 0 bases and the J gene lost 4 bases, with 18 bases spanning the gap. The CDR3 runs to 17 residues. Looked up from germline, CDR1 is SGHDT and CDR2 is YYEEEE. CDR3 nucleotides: TGTGCCAGCAGCTTGGATAGGCTAGCTCACCGTGCAGATACGCAGTATTTT. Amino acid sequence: CASSLDRLAHRADTQYF.

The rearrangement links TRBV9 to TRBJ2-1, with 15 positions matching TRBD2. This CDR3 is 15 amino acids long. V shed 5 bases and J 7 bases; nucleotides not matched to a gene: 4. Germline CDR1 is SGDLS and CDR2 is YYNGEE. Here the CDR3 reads CASSAGLAGGNEQFF. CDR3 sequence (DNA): TGTGCCAGCAGTGCCGGACTAGCGGGAGGGAATGAGCAGTTCTTC. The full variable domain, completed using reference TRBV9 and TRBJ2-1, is DSGVTQTPKHLITATGQRVTLRCSPRSGDLSVYWYQQSLDQGLQFLIQYYNGEERAKGNILERFSAQQFPDLHSELNLSSLELGDSALYFCASSAGLAGGNEQFFGPGTRLTVL.

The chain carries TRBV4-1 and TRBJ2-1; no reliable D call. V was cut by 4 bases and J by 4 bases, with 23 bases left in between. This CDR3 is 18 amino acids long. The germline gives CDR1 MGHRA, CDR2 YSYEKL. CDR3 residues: CASSRDPSLPYLYNEQFF. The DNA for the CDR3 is TGCGCCAGCAGCCGAGATCCTAGTCTACCTTACCTGTACAATGAGCAGTTCTTC.

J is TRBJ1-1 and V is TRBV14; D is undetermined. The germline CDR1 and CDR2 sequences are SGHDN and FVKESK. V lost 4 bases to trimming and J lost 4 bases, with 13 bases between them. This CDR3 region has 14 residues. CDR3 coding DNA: TGTGCCAGCAGCCCGGGTCGCGGCGGCACTGAAGCTTTCTTT. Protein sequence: CASSPGRGGTEAFF.

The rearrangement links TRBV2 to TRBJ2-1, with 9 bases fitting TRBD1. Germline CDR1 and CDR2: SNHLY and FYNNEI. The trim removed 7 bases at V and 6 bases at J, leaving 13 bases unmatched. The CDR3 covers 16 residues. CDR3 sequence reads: CASTPEGGTGFNEQFF. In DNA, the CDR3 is TGTGCCAGCACCCCTGAGGGCGGGACAGGGTTCAATGAGCAGTTCTTC.

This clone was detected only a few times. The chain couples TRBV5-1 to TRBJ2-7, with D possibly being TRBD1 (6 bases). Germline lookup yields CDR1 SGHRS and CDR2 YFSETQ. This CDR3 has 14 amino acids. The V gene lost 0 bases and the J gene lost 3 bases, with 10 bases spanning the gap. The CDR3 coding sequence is TGCGCCAGCAGCTTGGAAGGGGGTAGCTACGAGCAGTACTTC. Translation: CASSLEGGSYEQYF.

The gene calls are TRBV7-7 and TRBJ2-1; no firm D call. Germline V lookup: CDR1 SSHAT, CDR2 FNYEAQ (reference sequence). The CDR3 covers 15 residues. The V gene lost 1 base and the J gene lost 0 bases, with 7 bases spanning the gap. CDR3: CASSLDSLSYNEQFF. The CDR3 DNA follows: TGTGCCAGCAGCTTAGACAGCCTCTCCTACAATGAGCAGTTCTTC. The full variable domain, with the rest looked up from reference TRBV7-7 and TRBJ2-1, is GAGVSQSPRYKVTKRGQDVTLRCDPISSHATLYWYQQALGQGPEFLTYFNYEAQPDKSGLPSDRFSAERPEGSISTLTIQRTEQRDSAMYRCASSLDSLSYNEQFFGPGTRLTVL.

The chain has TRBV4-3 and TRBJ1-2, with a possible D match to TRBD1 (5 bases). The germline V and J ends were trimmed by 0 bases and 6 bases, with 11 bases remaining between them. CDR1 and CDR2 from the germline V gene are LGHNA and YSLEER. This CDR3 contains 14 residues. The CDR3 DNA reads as TGCGCCAGCAGCCAAGATCAGACAGTTGATGGCTACACCTTC. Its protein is CASSQDQTVDGYTF.

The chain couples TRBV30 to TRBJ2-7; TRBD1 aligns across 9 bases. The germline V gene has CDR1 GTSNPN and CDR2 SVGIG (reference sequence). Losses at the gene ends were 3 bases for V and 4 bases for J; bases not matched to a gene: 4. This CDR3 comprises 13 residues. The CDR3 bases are TGTGCCTGGAGCGACGACAGGGGGTACGAGCAGTACTTC. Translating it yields CAWSDDRGYEQYF.

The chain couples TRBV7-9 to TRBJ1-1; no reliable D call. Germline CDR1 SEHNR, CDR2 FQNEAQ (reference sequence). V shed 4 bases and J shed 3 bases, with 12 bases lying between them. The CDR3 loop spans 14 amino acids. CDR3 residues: CASSWTGEYTEAFF. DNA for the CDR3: TGTGCCAGCAGCTGGACCGGGGAATACACTGAAGCTTTCTTT.

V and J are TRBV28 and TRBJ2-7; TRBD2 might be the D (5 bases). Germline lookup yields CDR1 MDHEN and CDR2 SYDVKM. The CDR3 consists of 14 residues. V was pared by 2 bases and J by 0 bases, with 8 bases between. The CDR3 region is CASSLNGISYEQYF. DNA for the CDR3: TGTGCCAGCAGTTTAAACGGGATCTCCTACGAGCAGTACTTC.

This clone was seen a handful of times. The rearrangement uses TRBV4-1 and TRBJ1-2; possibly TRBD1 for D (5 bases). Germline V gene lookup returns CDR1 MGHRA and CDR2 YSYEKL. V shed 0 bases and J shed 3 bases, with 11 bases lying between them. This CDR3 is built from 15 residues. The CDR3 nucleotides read TGCGCCAGCAGCCAAGAGGGGGGGGAAGACTATGGCTACACCTTC. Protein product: CASSQEGGEDYGYTF.

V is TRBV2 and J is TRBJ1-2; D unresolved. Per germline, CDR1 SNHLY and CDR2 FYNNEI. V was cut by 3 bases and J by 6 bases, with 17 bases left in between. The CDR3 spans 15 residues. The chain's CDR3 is CASSDMSAGQDGYTF. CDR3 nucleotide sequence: TGTGCCAGCAGTGACATGTCGGCAGGTCAAGATGGCTACACCTTC.

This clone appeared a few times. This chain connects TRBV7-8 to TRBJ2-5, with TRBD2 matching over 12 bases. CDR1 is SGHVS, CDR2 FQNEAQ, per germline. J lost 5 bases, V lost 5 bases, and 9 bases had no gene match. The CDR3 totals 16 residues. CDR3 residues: CASSTGLAGNVETQYF. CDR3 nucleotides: TGTGCCAGCAGCACAGGACTAGCGGGGAATGTTGAGACCCAGTACTTC.

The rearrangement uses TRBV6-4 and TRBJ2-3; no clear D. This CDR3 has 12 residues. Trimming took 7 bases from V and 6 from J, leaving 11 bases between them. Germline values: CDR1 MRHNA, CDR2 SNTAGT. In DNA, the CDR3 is TGTGCCAGCACCCCTAGAACTGATACGCAGTATTTT. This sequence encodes CASTPRTDTQYF.

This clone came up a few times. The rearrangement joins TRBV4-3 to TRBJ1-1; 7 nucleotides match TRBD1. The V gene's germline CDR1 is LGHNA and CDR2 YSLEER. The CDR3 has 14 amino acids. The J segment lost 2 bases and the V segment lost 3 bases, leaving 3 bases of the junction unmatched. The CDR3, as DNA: TGCGCCAGCAGCCAGTCAGGGGGTAACACTGAAGCTTTCTTT. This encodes CASSQSGGNTEAFF.

Here the CDR3 reads CASSIWDRKDGELFF. CDR3 nucleotides: TGTGCCAGCAGTATATGGGACAGGAAAGACGGGGAGCTGTTTTTT. V is TRBV2 and J is TRBJ2-2; 8 positions agree with TRBD1. Per the germline V gene, CDR1 is SNHLY and CDR2 is FYNNEI. Trimming at V came to 5 bases and at J to 7 bases, leaving 9 bases not matched to a gene. CDR3 length: 15 residues.

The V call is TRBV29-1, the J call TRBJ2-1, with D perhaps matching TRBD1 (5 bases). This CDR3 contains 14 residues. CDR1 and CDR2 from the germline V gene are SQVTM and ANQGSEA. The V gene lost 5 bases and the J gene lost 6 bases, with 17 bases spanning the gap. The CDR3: CSVRGLGDVNEQFF. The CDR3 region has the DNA TGCAGCGTTAGAGGATTAGGGGATGTCAATGAGCAGTTCTTC.

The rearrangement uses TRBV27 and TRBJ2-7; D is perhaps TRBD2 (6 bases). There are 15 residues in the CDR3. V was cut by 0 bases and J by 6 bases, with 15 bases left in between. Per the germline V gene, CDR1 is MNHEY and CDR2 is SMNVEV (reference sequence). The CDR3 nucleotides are TGTGCCAGCAGTTTATCGGAGGGTTCACGCCTCGAGCAGTACTTC. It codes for CASSLSEGSRLEQYF.

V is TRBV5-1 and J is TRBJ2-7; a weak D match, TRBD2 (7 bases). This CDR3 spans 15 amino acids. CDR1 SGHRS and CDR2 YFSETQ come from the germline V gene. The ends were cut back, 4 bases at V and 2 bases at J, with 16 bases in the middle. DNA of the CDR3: TGCGCCAGCAGCCGGGGGGCGAGTACAACCTACGAGCAGTACTTC. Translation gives CASSRGASTTYEQYF.

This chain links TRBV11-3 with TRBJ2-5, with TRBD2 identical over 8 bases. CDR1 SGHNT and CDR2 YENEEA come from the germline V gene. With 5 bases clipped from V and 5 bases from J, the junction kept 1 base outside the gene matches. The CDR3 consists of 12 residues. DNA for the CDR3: TGTGCCAGCAGCCGCGGGGGGGAGACCCAGTACTTC. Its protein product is CASSRGGETQYF.